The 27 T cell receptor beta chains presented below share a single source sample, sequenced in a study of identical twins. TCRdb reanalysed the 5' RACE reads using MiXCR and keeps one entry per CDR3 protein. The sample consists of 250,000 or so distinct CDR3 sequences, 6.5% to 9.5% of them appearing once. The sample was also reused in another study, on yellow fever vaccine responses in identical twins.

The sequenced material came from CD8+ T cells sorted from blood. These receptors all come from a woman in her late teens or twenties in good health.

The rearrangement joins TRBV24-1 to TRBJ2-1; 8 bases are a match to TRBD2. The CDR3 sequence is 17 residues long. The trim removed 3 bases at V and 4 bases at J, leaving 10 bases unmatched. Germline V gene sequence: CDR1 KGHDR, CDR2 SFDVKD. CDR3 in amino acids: CATSDTMSGGPYNEQFF. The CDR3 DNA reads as TGTGCCACCAGTGATACTATGTCGGGAGGGCCTTACAATGAGCAGTTCTTC.

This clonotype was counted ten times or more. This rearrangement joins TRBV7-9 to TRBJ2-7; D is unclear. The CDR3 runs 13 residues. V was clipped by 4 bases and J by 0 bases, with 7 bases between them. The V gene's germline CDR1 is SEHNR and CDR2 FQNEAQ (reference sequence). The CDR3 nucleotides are TGTGCCAGCAGCTCCTTCTCCTCCTACGAGCAGTACTTC. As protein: CASSSFSSYEQYF.

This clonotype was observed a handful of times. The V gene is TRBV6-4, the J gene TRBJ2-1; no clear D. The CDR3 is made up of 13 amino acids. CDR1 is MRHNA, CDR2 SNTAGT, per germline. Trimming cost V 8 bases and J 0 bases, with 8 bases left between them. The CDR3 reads CASAPSSYNEQFF. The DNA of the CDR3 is TGTGCCAGCGCACCAAGCTCCTACAATGAGCAGTTCTTC.

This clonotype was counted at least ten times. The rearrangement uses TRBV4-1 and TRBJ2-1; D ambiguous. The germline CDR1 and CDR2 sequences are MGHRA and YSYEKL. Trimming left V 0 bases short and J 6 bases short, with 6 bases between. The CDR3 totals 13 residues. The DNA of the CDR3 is TGCGCCAGCAGCCAAGATTTCGCCAATGAGCAGTTCTTC. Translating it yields CASSQDFANEQFF.

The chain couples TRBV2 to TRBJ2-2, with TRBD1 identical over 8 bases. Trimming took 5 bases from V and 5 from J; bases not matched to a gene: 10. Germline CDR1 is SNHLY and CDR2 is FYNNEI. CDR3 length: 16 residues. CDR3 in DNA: TGTGCCAGCAGTCCTAACAGGGGGGCCGAGACCGGGGAGCTGTTTTTT. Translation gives CASSPNRGAETGELFF.

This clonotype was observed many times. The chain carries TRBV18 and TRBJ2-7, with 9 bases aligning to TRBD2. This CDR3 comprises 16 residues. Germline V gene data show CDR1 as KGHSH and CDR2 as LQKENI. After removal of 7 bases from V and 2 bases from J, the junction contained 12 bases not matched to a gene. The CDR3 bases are TGTGCCAGCTGTAAACCGACTAGCGGACCTCCCTACGAGCAGTACTTC. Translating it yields CASCKPTSGPPYEQYF.

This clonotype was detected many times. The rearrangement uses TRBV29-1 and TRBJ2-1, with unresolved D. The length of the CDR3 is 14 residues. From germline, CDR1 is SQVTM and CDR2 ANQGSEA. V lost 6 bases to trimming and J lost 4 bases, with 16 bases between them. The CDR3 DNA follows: TGCAGCGTCCCCGGAATAGGGTTTTACAATGAGCAGTTCTTC. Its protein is CSVPGIGFYNEQFF.

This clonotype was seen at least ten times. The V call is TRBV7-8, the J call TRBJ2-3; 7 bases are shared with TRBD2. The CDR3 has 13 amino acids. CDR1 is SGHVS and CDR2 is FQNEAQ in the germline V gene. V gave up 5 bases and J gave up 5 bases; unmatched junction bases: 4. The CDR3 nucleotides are TGTGCCAGCAGCCTACCGGGGGGAGATACGCAGTATTTT. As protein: CASSLPGGDTQYF.

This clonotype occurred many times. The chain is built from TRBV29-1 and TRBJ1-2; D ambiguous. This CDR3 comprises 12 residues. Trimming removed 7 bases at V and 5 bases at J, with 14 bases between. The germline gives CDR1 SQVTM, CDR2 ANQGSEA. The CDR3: CSARTEEYGYTF. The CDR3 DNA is TGCAGCGCCCGGACGGAAGAGTATGGCTACACCTTC.

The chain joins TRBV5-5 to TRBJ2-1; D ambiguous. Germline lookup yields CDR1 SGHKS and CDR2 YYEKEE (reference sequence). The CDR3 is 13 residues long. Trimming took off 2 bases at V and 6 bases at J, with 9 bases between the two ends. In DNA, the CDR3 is TGTGCCAGCAGCTTCCGCTTCGGCAATGAGCAGTTCTTC. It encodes CASSFRFGNEQFF.

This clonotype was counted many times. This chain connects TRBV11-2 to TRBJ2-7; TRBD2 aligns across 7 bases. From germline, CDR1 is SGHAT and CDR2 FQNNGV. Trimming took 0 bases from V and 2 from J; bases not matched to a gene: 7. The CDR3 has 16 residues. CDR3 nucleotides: TGTGCCAGCAGCTTAGATAGGTCGGGGGGAACCTACGAGCAGTACTTC. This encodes CASSLDRSGGTYEQYF.

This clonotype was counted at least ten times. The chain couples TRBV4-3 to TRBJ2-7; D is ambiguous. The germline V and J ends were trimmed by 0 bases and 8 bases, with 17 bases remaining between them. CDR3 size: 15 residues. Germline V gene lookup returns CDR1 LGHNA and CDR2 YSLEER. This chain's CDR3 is CASSQDVTLDDQQYF. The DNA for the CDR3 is TGCGCCAGCAGCCAAGACGTTACACTGGACGATCAGCAGTACTTC.

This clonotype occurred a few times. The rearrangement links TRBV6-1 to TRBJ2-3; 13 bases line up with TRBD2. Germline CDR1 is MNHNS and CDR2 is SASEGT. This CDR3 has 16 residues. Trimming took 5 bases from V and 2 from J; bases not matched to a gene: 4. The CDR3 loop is CASSQLAGGLTDTQYF. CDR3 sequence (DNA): TGTGCCAGCAGTCAACTAGCGGGAGGGCTCACAGATACGCAGTATTTT.

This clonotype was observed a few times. The DNA for the CDR3 is TGTGCCAGCAGCTACGATGGGCCGGAGCAGTACTTC. It encodes CASSYDGPEQYF. This chain connects TRBV7-2 to TRBJ2-7; D call uncertain. CDR3 size: 12 residues. With 4 bases removed from V and 7 bases from J, the gap between germline ends came to 11 bases. The germline gives CDR1 SGHTA, CDR2 FQGNSA.

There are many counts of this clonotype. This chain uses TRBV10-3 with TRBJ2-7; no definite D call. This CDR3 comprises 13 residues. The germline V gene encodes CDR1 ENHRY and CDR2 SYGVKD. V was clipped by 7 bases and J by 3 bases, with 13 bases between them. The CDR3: CAINPGTLYEQYF. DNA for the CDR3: TGTGCCATCAACCCCGGAACCCTCTACGAGCAGTACTTC.

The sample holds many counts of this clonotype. Here the CDR3 reads CASRGSPDLYEQYF. CDR3 coding DNA: TGTGCCAGCAGGGGGAGCCCAGACCTATACGAGCAGTACTTC. The chain recombines TRBV12-3 or TRBV12-4 with TRBJ2-7, with D possibly TRBD2 on 5 matching bases. Trimming took off 6 bases at V and 4 bases at J, with 16 bases between the two ends. The CDR3 covers 14 residues.

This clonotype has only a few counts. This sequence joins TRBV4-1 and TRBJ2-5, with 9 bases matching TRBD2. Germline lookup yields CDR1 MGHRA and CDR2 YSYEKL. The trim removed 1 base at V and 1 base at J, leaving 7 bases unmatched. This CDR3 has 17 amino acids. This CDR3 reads CASSQGGDSGGQETQYF. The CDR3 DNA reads TGCGCCAGCAGCCAAGGAGGGGATAGCGGGGGCCAAGAGACCCAGTACTTC.

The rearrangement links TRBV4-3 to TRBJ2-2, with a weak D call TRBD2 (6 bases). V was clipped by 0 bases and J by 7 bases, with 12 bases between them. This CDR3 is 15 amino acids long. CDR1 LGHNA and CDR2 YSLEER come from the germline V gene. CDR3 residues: CASSQDPGVGGELFF. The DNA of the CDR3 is TGCGCCAGCAGCCAAGATCCGGGAGTAGGCGGGGAGCTGTTTTTT.

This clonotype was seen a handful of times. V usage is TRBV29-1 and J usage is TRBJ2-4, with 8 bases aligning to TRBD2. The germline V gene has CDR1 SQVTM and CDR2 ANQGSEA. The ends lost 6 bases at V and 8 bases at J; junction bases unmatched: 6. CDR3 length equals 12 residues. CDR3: CSVGGGYDIQYF. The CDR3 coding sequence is TGCAGCGTCGGGGGGGGGTATGACATTCAGTACTTC.

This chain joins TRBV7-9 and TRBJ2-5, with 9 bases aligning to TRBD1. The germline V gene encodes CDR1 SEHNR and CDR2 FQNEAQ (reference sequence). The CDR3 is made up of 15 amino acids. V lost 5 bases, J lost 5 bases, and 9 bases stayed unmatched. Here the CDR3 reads CASSLGTGSSETQYF. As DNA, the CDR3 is TGTGCCAGCAGCCTGGGGACAGGGTCTTCGGAGACCCAGTACTTC.

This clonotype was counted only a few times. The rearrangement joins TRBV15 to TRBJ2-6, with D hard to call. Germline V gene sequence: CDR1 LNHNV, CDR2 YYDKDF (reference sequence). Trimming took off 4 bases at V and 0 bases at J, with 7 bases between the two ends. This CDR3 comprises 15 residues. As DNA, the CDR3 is TGTGCCACCAGCATAGAGAGCTCTGGGGCCAACGTCCTGACTTTC. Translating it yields CATSIESSGANVLTF.

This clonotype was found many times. CDR3 loop: CASATRGRNTGELFF. The CDR3 nucleotides are TGTGCCAGCGCAACTAGGGGGCGGAACACCGGGGAGCTGTTTTTT. The J gene is TRBJ2-2, the V gene TRBV7-8, with TRBD1 matching over 7 bases. Looked up from germline, CDR1 is SGHVS and CDR2 is FQNEAQ. This CDR3 is 15 amino acids long. V lost 8 bases, J lost 1 base, and 7 bases stayed unmatched.

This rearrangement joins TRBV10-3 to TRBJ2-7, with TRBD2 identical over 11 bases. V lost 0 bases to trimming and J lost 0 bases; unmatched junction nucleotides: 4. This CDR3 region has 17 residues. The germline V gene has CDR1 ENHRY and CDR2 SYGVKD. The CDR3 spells CAISESGGTSGSYEQYF. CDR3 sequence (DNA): TGTGCCATCAGTGAGTCCGGGGGGACTAGCGGCTCCTACGAGCAGTACTTC.

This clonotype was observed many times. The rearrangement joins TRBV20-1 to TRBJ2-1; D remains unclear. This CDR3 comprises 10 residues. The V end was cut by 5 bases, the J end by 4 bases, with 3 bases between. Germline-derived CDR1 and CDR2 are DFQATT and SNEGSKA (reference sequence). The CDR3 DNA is TGCAGTGCTCAATACAATGAGCAGTTCTTC. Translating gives CSAQYNEQFF.

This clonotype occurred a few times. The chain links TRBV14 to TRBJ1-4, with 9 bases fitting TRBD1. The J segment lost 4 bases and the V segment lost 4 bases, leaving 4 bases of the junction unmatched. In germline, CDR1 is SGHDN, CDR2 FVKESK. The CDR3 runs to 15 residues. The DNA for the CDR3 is TGTGCCAGCAGCCTGGACAGGGGTCTTAATGAAAAACTGTTTTTT. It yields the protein CASSLDRGLNEKLFF.

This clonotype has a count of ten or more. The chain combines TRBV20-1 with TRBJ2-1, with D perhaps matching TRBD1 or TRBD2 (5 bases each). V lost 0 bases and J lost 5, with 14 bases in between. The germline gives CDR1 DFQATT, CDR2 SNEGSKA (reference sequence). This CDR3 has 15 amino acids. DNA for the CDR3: TGCAGTGCTAGAGATGGGGGAAGAGATAACAATGAGCAGTTCTTC. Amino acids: CSARDGGRDNNEQFF.

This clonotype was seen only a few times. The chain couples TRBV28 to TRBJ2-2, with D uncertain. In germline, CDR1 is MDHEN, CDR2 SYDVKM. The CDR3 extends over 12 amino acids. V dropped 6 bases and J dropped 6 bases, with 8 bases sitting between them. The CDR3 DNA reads TGTGCCAGCAGCTCTTCTCCCGGGGAGCTGTTTTTT. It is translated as CASSSSPGELFF.